What follows are 19 T cell receptor beta chains derived from one specimen sequenced in a study of long-term antiretroviral therapy in people with HIV (dated by TCRdb to between 2022 and 2023). The immunoSEQ hsTCRB v3.0 assay was used at survey level resolution for TRB variable region sequencing. TCRdb provides this immuneACCESS table in a form limited to in-frame rearrangements. Some clones are lacking; in checked studies, under half of them reflect an unresolved V gene, and why the rest are absent is not known. Present in this sample are about 20,000 clones, 80% of which were seen just once. The top ten clones comprise around 13% of the sample. Sequencing was performed on unsorted PBMCs, taken 2.9 years after starting antiretroviral therapy. Source of these receptors: a woman in her 30s with HIV.

The chain carries TRBV10-3 and TRBJ2-5; weak D call: TRBD1 (5 bases). There are 13 residues in the CDR3. CDR1 is ENHRY and CDR2 is SYGVKD in the germline V gene. V gave up 5 bases and J gave up 2 bases, with 9 bases separating them. The CDR3 loop is CAISTGDQETQYF. The CDR3 DNA sequence: TGTGCCATCAGTACAGGTGATCAAGAGACCCAGTACTTC.

The chain couples TRBV4-1 to TRBJ2-1, with D tentatively TRBD2 (7 bases). The CDR3 has 15 amino acids. The V gene's germline CDR1 is MGHRA and CDR2 YSYEKL. Trimming removed 0 bases at V and 8 bases at J, with 14 bases between. The chain's CDR3 is CASSQEGGAFYEQFF. The CDR3 DNA reads TGCGCCAGCAGCCAAGAGGGGGGGGCCTTCTATGAGCAGTTCTTC.

This chain links TRBV7-2 with TRBJ1-5, with D unclear. Between the trimmed V and J ends, which lost 0 bases and 0 bases, there was a span of 6 bases. The CDR3 has 15 residues. Per the germline V gene, CDR1 is SGHTA and CDR2 is FQGNSA. The CDR3 loop reads CASSLALGSNQPQHF. The CDR3 DNA reads as TGTGCCAGCAGCTTAGCGTTGGGTAGCAATCAGCCCCAGCATTTT.

This chain uses TRBV30 with TRBJ1-1; D ambiguous. V was trimmed by 1 base and J by 2 bases, leaving 8 bases between them. CDR1 and CDR2 from the germline V gene are GTSNPN and SVGIG (reference sequence). The CDR3 has 13 amino acids. CDR3 in amino acids: CAWSGTSNTEAFF. The CDR3 DNA reads as TGTGCCTGGAGTGGGACGAGCAACACTGAAGCTTTCTTT. Combining the CDR3 with reference TRBV30 and TRBJ1-1 gives the whole variable domain SQTIHQWPATLVQPVGSPLSLECTVEGTSNPNLYWYRQAAGRGLQLLFYSVGIGQISSEVPQNLSASRPQDRQFILSSKKLLLSDSGFYLCAWSGTSNTEAFFGQGTRLTVV.

This chain connects TRBV5-1 to TRBJ1-1; unclear D gene. CDR3 length equals 15 residues. V gave up 2 bases and J gave up 6 bases, with 17 bases separating them. CDR1 and CDR2 (germline): SGHRS, YFSETQ. The DNA for the CDR3 is TGCGCCAGCAGCTTCACGGGGTCTATTAACGCTGAAGCTTTCTTT. It translates to CASSFTGSINAEAFF.

The chain recombines TRBV4-2 with TRBJ2-7; 8 bases map to TRBD2. CDR3 length: 14 residues. Germline CDR1 and CDR2: LGHNA and YNFKEQ. V dropped 1 base and J dropped 4; count of bases not matched to a gene: 3. CDR3 amino acids: CASSQAGGGYEQYV. The CDR3 DNA reads as TGTGCCAGCAGCCAAGCGGGCGGGGGGTACGAGCAGTACGTC.

This chain links TRBV18 with TRBJ1-1, with D unclear. Trimming cost V 3 bases and J 1 base, with 6 bases left between them. This CDR3 has 13 residues. Germline lookup yields CDR1 KGHSH and CDR2 LQKENI. The CDR3 nucleotides read TGTGCCAGCTCACCCCAAGAGAACACTGAAGCTTTCTTT. Encoded protein: CASSPQENTEAFF.

This sequence joins TRBV6-1 and TRBJ1-2, with 10 bases lining up with TRBD1. V was clipped by 8 bases and J by 6 bases; unmatched bases: 9. The CDR3 contains 14 residues. The germline CDR1 and CDR2 sequences are MNHNS and SASEGT. CDR3 nucleotide sequence: TGTGCCAGCTATGACAGGGGGCGGTACAATGGCTACACCTTC. Residues: CASYDRGRYNGYTF.

The chain has TRBV4-2 and TRBJ1-6, with a weak D call TRBD1 (6 bases). Trimming took 1 base from V and 11 from J, leaving 12 bases between them. Germline CDR1 reads LGHNA; CDR2 reads YNFKEQ. The CDR3 is made up of 14 amino acids. The CDR3 spells CASSQVGDTPPLHF. The CDR3 coding sequence is TGTGCCAGCAGCCAAGTTGGGGACACCCCACCCCTCCACTTT.

This sequence joins TRBV7-9 and TRBJ2-1; D gene unclear. V gave up 0 bases and J gave up 7 bases, with 19 bases separating them. Germline V gives CDR1 SEHNR, CDR2 FQNEAQ (reference sequence). The CDR3 has 17 amino acids. Here the CDR3 reads CASSLAFPRLLSNEQFF. The CDR3 nucleotides read TGTGCCAGCAGCTTAGCATTTCCGAGGCTTTTGAGTAATGAGCAGTTCTTC. The full variable domain, with the rest looked up from reference TRBV7-9 and TRBJ2-1, is DTGVSQNPRHKITKRGQNVTFRCDPISEHNRLYWYRQTLGQGPEFLTYFQNEAQLEKSRLLSDRFSAERPKGSFSTLEIQRTEQGDSAMYLCASSLAFPRLLSNEQFFGPGTRLTVL.

This chain links TRBV6-1 with TRBJ2-5; TRBD2 might be the D (5 bases). V lost 2 bases, J lost 2 bases, and 21 bases lay in between. Germline loops: CDR1 MNHNS, CDR2 SASEGT. The CDR3 covers 18 residues. The CDR3 DNA follows: TGTGCCAGCAGTGAAACGATTATGGGTAGCGCCACTCAAGAGACCCAGTACTTC. Translated, it gives CASSETIMGSATQETQYF.

J is TRBJ2-1 and V is TRBV5-1; D is uncertain. This CDR3 is 14 amino acids long. Germline V lookup: CDR1 SGHRS, CDR2 YFSETQ. The V gene lost 4 bases and the J gene lost 5 bases, with 13 bases spanning the gap. The CDR3 sequence is CASSPRNTNNEQFF. CDR3 sequence (DNA): TGCGCCAGCAGCCCACGGAATACGAACAATGAGCAGTTCTTC.

The V and J genes are TRBV6-5 and TRBJ2-1; D tentatively fits TRBD1 or TRBD2 (6 bases each). V was shortened by 4 bases and J by 5 bases, with 9 bases between the two germline ends. CDR1 and CDR2 from the germline V gene are MNHEY and SVGAGI. This CDR3 has 13 amino acids. CDR3 amino acids: CASSSGAHNEQFF. Here the CDR3 DNA reads TGTGCCAGCAGTTCGGGGGCCCACAATGAGCAGTTCTTC.

This clone was seen more than once but under ten times. This rearrangement joins TRBV21-1 to TRBJ2-7; TRBD2 is the table's D call, not checked against the DNA. TRBV21-1 is a listed pseudogene. The CDR3 has 18 residues. CDR3 in amino acids: CASSKRSPGVYYSYEQYV. CDR3 coding DNA: TGTGCCAGCAGCAAAAGGTCCCCGGGGGTTTATTATTCCTACGAGCAGTACGTC.

This clone was seen a few times. The chain links TRBV5-5 to TRBJ1-6; a weak D match, TRBD1 (5 bases). CDR1 SGHKS and CDR2 YYEKEE come from the germline V gene (reference sequence). V was pared by 0 bases and J by 12 bases, with 7 bases between. This CDR3 contains 12 residues. The CDR3 DNA follows: TGTGCCAGCAGCTTGGTCGGGGGACCCCTCCACTTT. This translates into CASSLVGGPLHF.

The chain recombines TRBV2 with TRBJ2-5; tentatively, D is TRBD1 (5 bases). The CDR3 contains 10 residues. The V gene lost 11 bases and the J gene lost 6 bases, with 10 bases spanning the gap. In germline, CDR1 is SNHLY, CDR2 FYNNEI. The CDR3 protein is CASQGKTQYF. The CDR3 nucleotides are TGTGCCTCGCAGGGAAAGACCCAGTACTTC.

This clone was detected only a few times. The chain recombines TRBV10-3 with TRBJ1-4; TRBD1 agrees at 7 bases. V lost 6 bases to trimming and J lost 7 bases; unmatched junction nucleotides: 5. CDR3 size: 13 residues. Germline loops: CDR1 ENHRY, CDR2 SYGVKD. The CDR3 loop is CAISRGVAEKLFF. In DNA, the CDR3 is TGTGCCATCAGCAGGGGGGTGGCTGAAAAACTGTTTTTT.

This clone was seen just once. The chain employs TRBV28 and TRBJ1-4, with TRBD1 matching over 8 bases. In germline, CDR1 is MDHEN, CDR2 SYDVKM. This CDR3 has 14 residues. J lost 8 bases, V lost 1 base, and 3 bases had no gene match. The CDR3 nucleotides are TGTGCCAGCAGTTTATACAGGGGGAGGGAAAAACTGTTTTTT. Protein: CASSLYRGREKLFF.

The chain recombines TRBV5-5 with TRBJ1-3; D is perhaps TRBD1 (6 bases). The CDR3 sequence is 15 residues long. The V end was cut by 4 bases, the J end by 3 bases, with 14 bases between. Germline lookup yields CDR1 SGHKS and CDR2 YYEKEE (reference sequence). DNA for the CDR3: TGTGCCAGCAGCCCGACACAGGGTTATGGAAACACCATATATTTT. Translation gives CASSPTQGYGNTIYF.